One sample yielded the 28 T cell receptor beta chains listed below, sequenced in a study of monozygotic twins with inflammatory bowel disease. One entry per CDR3 protein, without DNA, is what TCRdb gives after re-calling the 5' RACE reads. The data show about 450,000 distinct CDR3 sequences, and the top ten clones hold 2.4%. Sequencing used blood. The receptors derive from a human donor with ulcerative colitis or Crohn's disease, or a healthy co-twin of an affected twin (not recorded which).

The CDR3 spells CASSLAAGQGSEEQYF. V gene TRBV7-9 combines with J gene TRBJ2-7; TCRdb's assignment of TRBD1 cannot be checked, as there is no DNA. Germline V gene data show CDR1 as SEHNR and CDR2 as FQNEAQ (reference sequence). CDR3 length equals 16 residues.

The chain employs TRBV28 and TRBJ2-3; there is no DNA to check the TCRdb D call of TRBD1. The CDR3 spans 14 residues. Germline assignment: CDR1 MDHEN and CDR2 SYDVKM. CDR3 sequence reads: CASTLRDPKDTQYF.

The chain joins TRBV12-3 or TRBV12-4 to TRBJ1-1. The CDR3 consists of 12 residues. The CDR3 here is CASSSWAWGAFF.

V gene TRBV20-1 combines with J gene TRBJ2-7. In germline, CDR1 is DFQATT, CDR2 SNEGSKA (reference sequence). The CDR3 is made up of 14 amino acids. This chain's CDR3 is CSAGLYGSGNEQYF.

The chain carries TRBV12-3 or TRBV12-4 and TRBJ1-5; as DNA is missing, the TRBD1 call by TCRdb cannot be tested. CDR3 length: 15 residues. The CDR3 is CASSPGGVDNQPQHF.

The chain combines TRBV4-3 with TRBJ2-1; TCRdb's assignment of TRBD1 cannot be checked, as there is no DNA. Germline values: CDR1 LGHNA, CDR2 YSLEER. The CDR3 has 18 residues. The CDR3 loop reads CASSQDRRDRGLLSEQFF.

The chain uses TRBV10-3 and TRBJ2-7. The CDR3 is 14 residues long. Looked up from germline, CDR1 is ENHRY and CDR2 is SYGVKD. CDR3 sequence: CAISESREVLQQYF.

The chain is built from TRBV7-2 and TRBJ2-7; the TCRdb call, TRBD2, lacks DNA for checking. Germline V gives CDR1 SGHTA, CDR2 FQGNSA. CDR3 length: 16 amino acids. The CDR3 protein is CASSLGAGPSSYEQYF.

The J gene is TRBJ2-7, the V gene TRBV5-4; TCRdb lists TRBD1, though no DNA is available to test this call. Germline CDR1 reads SGHNT; CDR2 reads YYREEE (reference sequence). The CDR3 is made up of 12 amino acids. The CDR3 reads CASSLWAGEQYF.

V and J are TRBV5-1 and TRBJ2-5. The CDR3 is 11 amino acids. The germline V gene encodes CDR1 SGHRS and CDR2 YFSETQ. The CDR3 sequence: CASSLSETQYF.

V is TRBV20-1 and J is TRBJ2-7; the D call from TCRdb, TRBD1, cannot be confirmed without DNA. The CDR3 runs 13 residues. Germline lookup yields CDR1 DFQATT and CDR2 SNEGSKA (reference sequence). Here the CDR3 reads CSARIGGQYEQYF.

The V gene is TRBV5-6, the J gene TRBJ2-4; with no DNA, the TCRdb D assignment of TRBD1 cannot be verified. The CDR3 is made up of 14 amino acids. Germline V gives CDR1 SGHDT, CDR2 YYEEEE. CDR3 sequence reads: CASSFVAVGNIQYF. Combining the CDR3 with reference TRBV5-6 and TRBJ2-4 gives the whole variable domain DAGVTQSPTHLIKTRGQQVTLRCSPKSGHDTVSWYQQALGQGPQFIFQYYEEEERQRGNFPDRFSGHQFPNYSSELNVNALLLGDSALYLCASSFVAVGNIQYFGAGTRLSVL.

This rearrangement joins TRBV5-4 to TRBJ1-2; TCRdb's assignment of TRBD1 cannot be checked, as there is no DNA. The CDR3 runs 14 residues. Germline assignment: CDR1 SGHNT and CDR2 YYREEE (reference sequence). This CDR3 is CASSLVGTGDGYTF.

The gene calls are TRBV20-1 and TRBJ2-1; checking the TCRdb D call of TRBD2 is not possible without DNA. CDR1 and CDR2 (germline): DFQATT, SNEGSKA (reference sequence). The CDR3 sequence is 15 residues long. The CDR3 sequence is CSARDYTGGLDEQFF.

The rearrangement joins TRBV25-1 to TRBJ2-7; TCRdb names TRBD1, which stays unverified in the absence of DNA. CDR1 is MGHDK, CDR2 SYGVNS, per germline. This CDR3 region has 15 residues. This CDR3 is CASSDLGTDRYVQYF.

The chain couples TRBV7-2 to TRBJ2-4; the D call of TRBD1 rests on TCRdb alone, since no DNA is present to check it. The CDR3 is made up of 12 amino acids. From germline, CDR1 is SGHTA and CDR2 FQGNSA. The CDR3 loop reads CASSLQGNIQYF.

The gene calls are TRBV4-3 and TRBJ1-6; TCRdb outputs TRBD1, but without DNA this stays unchecked. The CDR3 runs 16 residues. CDR1 and CDR2 from the germline V gene are LGHNA and YSLEER. The CDR3 is CASSQEPAGNNSPLHF.

The rearrangement links TRBV20-1 to TRBJ2-7; as DNA is missing, the TRBD2 call by TCRdb cannot be tested. The CDR3 has 14 amino acids. The germline V gene encodes CDR1 DFQATT and CDR2 SNEGSKA (reference sequence). This CDR3 reads CSAISGGSSYEQYF.

V gene TRBV7-9 combines with J gene TRBJ2-7. Per germline, CDR1 SEHNR and CDR2 FQNEAQ (reference sequence). This CDR3 comprises 13 residues. CDR3 loop: CASSLEVSYEQYF.

The rearrangement links TRBV5-1 to TRBJ1-6. Per the germline V gene, CDR1 is SGHRS and CDR2 is YFSETQ. CDR3 length: 15 amino acids. CDR3 residues: CASSLDSQGNSPLHF.

V usage is TRBV5-6 and J usage is TRBJ2-7; TCRdb's D call, TRBD1, is unchecked because there is no DNA. Germline assignment: CDR1 SGHDT and CDR2 YYEEEE. CDR3 length equals 14 residues. The CDR3 region is CASRHRFSSYEQYF.

V and J are TRBV2 and TRBJ1-3; TCRdb returns TRBD1, unconfirmable since there is no DNA. Germline V gene data show CDR1 as SNHLY and CDR2 as FYNNEI. The CDR3 covers 14 residues. CDR3 amino acids: CASVRGSSGNTIYF.

The chain recombines TRBV5-1 with TRBJ2-7; without DNA, the TCRdb call of TRBD1 cannot be checked. This CDR3 has 13 amino acids. CDR1 and CDR2 (germline): SGHRS, YFSETQ. The chain's CDR3 is CASSPGGSYEQNF. The full variable domain, rest sourced from reference TRBV5-1 and TRBJ2-7, is KAGVTQTPRYLIKTRGQQVTLSCSPISGHRSVSWYQQTPGQGLQFLFEYFSETQRNKGNFPGRFSGRQFSNSRSEMNVSTLELGDSALYLCASSPGGSYEQNFGPGTRLTVT.

The CDR3 protein is CASSQGPGGLIYGYTF. The chain recombines TRBV3-1 with TRBJ1-2; checking the TCRdb D call of TRBD1 is not possible without DNA. The CDR3 contains 16 residues. The germline V gene has CDR1 LGHDT and CDR2 YNNKEL (reference sequence). Full variable domain (missing parts from reference TRBV3-1 and TRBJ1-2): DTAVSQTPKYLVTQMGNDKSIKCEQNLGHDTMYWYKQDSKKFLKIMFSYNNKELIINETVPNRFSPKSPDKAHLNLHINSLELGDSAVYFCASSQGPGGLIYGYTFGSGTRLTVV.

The chain links TRBV27 to TRBJ2-1; no DNA is available, so the TRBD2 call from TCRdb remains unchecked. Germline CDR1 and CDR2: MNHEY and SMNVEV (reference sequence). CDR3 length equals 16 residues. Here the CDR3 reads CASSSSGRISYNEQFF.

This sequence joins TRBV5-1 and TRBJ1-1. Germline loops: CDR1 SGHRS, CDR2 YFSETQ. The CDR3 contains 15 residues. The CDR3 here is CASSLDGTRSTEAFF.

The genes are TRBV6-1 and TRBJ2-1; the TRBD1 assignment by TCRdb is unverifiable without DNA. The CDR3 runs 16 residues. Germline loops: CDR1 MNHNS, CDR2 SASEGT. The CDR3 sequence: CASTTEGGRSYNEQFF.

The rearrangement links TRBV3-1 to TRBJ1-2; TCRdb calls TRBD1, which cannot be checked without DNA. Germline assignment: CDR1 LGHDT and CDR2 YNNKEL (reference sequence). This CDR3 is 13 amino acids long. CDR3: CASSQEGGTGYTF.